This T cell receptor beta chain was retrieved from a study of T cell responses to AZD1222 COVID-19 vaccine. Germline V gene sequence: CDR1 SGHTA, CDR2 FQGNSA. The CDR3 is 11 residues long. Trimming removed 6 bases from V and 5 bases from J, with 6 bases in between. TCRdb keeps only in-frame clones here, not all; method: immunoSEQ multiplex PCR. The sample lists under 150,000 clones, over 90% occurring once. Specimen: peripheral blood, collected on day 0 of AZD1222 vaccination. The sequence derives from an adult in good health. The chain employs TRBV7-2 and TRBJ2-3, with D uncertain. The CDR3 region has the DNA TGTGCCAGCAGTTATAGAGATACGCAGTATTTT. Its protein is CASSYRDTQYF.